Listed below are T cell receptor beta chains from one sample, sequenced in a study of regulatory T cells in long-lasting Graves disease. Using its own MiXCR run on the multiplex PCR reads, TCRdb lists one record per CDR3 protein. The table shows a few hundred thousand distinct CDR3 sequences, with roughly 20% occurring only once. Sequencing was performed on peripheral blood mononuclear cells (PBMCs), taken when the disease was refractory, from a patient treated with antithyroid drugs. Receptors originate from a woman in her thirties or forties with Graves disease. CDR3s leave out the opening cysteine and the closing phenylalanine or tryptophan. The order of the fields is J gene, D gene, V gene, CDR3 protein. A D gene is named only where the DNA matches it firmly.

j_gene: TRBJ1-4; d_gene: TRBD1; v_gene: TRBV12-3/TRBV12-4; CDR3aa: ASMPQGAWGEKLF
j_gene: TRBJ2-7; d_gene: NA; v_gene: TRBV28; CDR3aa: ASRQPGTLAEQY
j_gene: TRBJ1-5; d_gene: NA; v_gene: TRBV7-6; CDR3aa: ASSLGVGVGNQPQH
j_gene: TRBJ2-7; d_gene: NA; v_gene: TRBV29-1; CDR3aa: SVVGVGSSYEQY
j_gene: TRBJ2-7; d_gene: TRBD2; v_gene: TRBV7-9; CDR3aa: ASSLTGTIYEQY
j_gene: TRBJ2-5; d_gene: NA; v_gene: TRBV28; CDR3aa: ASSPRTDMKWETQY
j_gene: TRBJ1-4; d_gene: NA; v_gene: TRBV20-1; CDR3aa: SVSSGAREKLF
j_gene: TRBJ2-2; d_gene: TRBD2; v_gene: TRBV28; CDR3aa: ASSWAGTSGTGELF
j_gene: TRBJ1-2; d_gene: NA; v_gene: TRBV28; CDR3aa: ASGRIPLLLYGYT
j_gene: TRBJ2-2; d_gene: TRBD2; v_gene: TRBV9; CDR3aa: ASSVAFGTSGHTGELF
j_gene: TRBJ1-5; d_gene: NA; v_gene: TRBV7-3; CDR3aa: ASSPGDNQPQH
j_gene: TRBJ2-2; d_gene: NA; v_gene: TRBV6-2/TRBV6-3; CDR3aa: ASKSRSGATGELF
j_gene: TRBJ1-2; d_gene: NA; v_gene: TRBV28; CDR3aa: ASSPPPGHGYGYT
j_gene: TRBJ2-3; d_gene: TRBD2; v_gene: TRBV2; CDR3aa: ASSEAGGPSTDTQY
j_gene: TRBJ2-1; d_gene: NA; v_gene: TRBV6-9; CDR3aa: ASSYTRGRNSYNEQF
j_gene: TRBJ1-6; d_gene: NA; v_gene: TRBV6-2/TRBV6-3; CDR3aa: ASTRTRPPITSPLH
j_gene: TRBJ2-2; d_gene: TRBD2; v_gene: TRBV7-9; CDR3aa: ATPGLAANTGELF
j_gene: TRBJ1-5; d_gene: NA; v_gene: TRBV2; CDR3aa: ASRQGYSNQPRH
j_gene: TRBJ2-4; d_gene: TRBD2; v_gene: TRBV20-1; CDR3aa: SARAAGLVTRQNIQY
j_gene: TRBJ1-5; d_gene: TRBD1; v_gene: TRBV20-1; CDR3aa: ILQGVYNQPQH
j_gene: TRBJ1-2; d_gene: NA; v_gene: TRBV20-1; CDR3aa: GPGGNYGYT
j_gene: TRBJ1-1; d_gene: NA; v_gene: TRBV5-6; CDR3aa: ASSQNREAF